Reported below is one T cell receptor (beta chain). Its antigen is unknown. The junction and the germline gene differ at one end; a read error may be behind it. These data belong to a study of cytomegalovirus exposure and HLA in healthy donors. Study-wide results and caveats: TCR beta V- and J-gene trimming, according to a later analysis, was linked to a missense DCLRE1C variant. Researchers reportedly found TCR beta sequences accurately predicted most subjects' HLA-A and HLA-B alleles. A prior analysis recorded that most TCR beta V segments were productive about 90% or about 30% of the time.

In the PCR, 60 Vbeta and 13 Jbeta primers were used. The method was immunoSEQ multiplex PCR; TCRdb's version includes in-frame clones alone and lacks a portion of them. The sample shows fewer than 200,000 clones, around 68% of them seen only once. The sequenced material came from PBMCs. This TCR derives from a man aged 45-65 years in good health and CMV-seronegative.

In DNA, the CDR3 is TGCGCCAGCACCTTGGGGGGACAGGGGGATGAGCAGTTCTTC. The encoded protein is CASTLGGQGDEQFF. The genes are TRBV5-1 and TRBJ2-1; the match to TRBD1 covers 11 bases. The CDR3 is 14 residues long. The germline V gene has CDR1 SGHRS and CDR2 YFSETQ.